The 17 T cell receptor beta chains below were found in one sample sequenced in a study of prognosis after radiotherapy for stage I lung cancer. Amplification of the TCR beta CDR3 (from genomic DNA) was done by two-round multiplex PCR. First-round PCR used primers specific to each TRBV and TRBJ gene. Using its own MiXCR run on the multiplex PCR reads, TCRdb lists one record per CDR3 protein. The table lists about 16,000 distinct CDR3 sequences, less than 55% of them singletons. The sequencing here drew on PBMCs, taken before or after stereotactic body radiation therapy (not recorded which). The receptors derive from a donor over 45 with non-small cell lung cancer.

Comments on this clonotype: This probably arose from a read error, given a far larger clone one base away. V gene TRBV6-8 combines with J gene TRBJ2-7; 7 bases agree with TRBD1. Germline V gene data show CDR1 as MNHGY and CDR2 as SAAAGT. This CDR3 has 15 amino acids. The DNA for the CDR3 is TGTGCCAGCAGTCGACAGGGAAGGGTAGGCTACGAGCATTACTTC. Amino acid sequence: CASSRQGRVGYEHYF.

This clonotype was picked up a small number of times. The chain couples TRBV28 to TRBJ1-2; a possible D gene is TRBD1 (6 bases). Germline loops: CDR1 MDHEN, CDR2 SYDVKM. V lost 5 bases to trimming and J lost 8 bases, with 9 bases between them. This CDR3 is built from 11 residues. The CDR3 nucleotides are TGTGCCAGCAGTCGTACAGGGGGCTACACCTTC. It encodes CASSRTGGYTF.

Details on this clonotype: Given a far larger clone just one base away, this is likely a sequencing read error. The CDR3 loop reads CASSHGLNLFYGYTF. The CDR3 DNA reads TGTGCCAGCAGTCATGGCCTCAACCTCTTCTATGGCTACACCTTC. The chain combines TRBV6-9 with TRBJ1-2; D unclear. Germline assignment: CDR1 MNHGY and CDR2 SVAAGI. The V and J ends lost 5 bases and 4 bases respectively, with 17 bases between them. The CDR3 runs to 15 residues.

This clonotype is medium-sized in the sample. This rearrangement joins TRBV30 to TRBJ1-2; D possibly corresponds to TRBD1 (6 bases). Germline V gene data show CDR1 as GTSNPN and CDR2 as SVGIG (reference sequence). Trimming left V 3 bases short and J 3 bases short, with 11 bases between. CDR3 length: 13 amino acids. Here the CDR3 reads CAWRTGRYYGYTF. The CDR3 DNA reads TGTGCCTGGAGGACAGGAAGATACTATGGCTACACCTTC.

This rearrangement joins TRBV19 to TRBJ2-1; 13 bases map to TRBD2. This CDR3 is 15 amino acids long. The V segment lost 3 bases and the J segment 7 bases; nucleotides outside the gene matches: 3. Germline V lookup: CDR1 LNHDA, CDR2 SQIVND (reference sequence). The CDR3 region has the DNA TGTGCCAGTAGTATGACTAGCGGGAGGTCTAATGAGCAGTTCTTC. As protein: CASSMTSGRSNEQFF.

This clonotype has a count of ten or more. The CDR3 nucleotides read TGTGCCAGCAGCTTAGGACGATCCTATAATCAGCCCCAGCATTTT. As protein: CASSLGRSYNQPQHF. The chain carries TRBV11-2 and TRBJ1-5; no clear D gene. Germline V gene data show CDR1 as SGHAT and CDR2 as FQNNGV. V was clipped by 1 base and J by 4 bases, with 11 bases between them. This CDR3 has 15 residues.

The V call is TRBV6-2 or TRBV6-3, the J call TRBJ2-7, with 8 bases matching TRBD1. CDR3 length equals 13 residues. CDR1 is MNHEY, CDR2 SVGEGT, per germline. Trimming at V came to 5 bases and at J to 5 bases, leaving 5 bases not matched to a gene. The CDR3 sequence: CASSQGARDEQYF. The CDR3 bases are TGTGCCAGCAGTCAGGGGGCAAGGGACGAGCAGTACTTC.

This clonotype has a count of ten or more. V gene TRBV28 combines with J gene TRBJ2-4; D gene uncertain. This CDR3 has 16 amino acids. The V gene's germline CDR1 is MDHEN and CDR2 SYDVKM. Trimming removed 5 bases at V and 3 bases at J, with 17 bases between. CDR3 sequence reads: CASSPPGSFGKNIQYF. Written as DNA, the CDR3 is TGTGCCAGCAGTCCCCCCGGGTCTTTCGGCAAAAACATTCAGTACTTC.

The V gene is TRBV28, the J gene TRBJ2-7; TRBD2 aligns across 12 bases. The V gene's germline CDR1 is MDHEN and CDR2 SYDVKM. V shed 6 bases, J shed 4 bases, and the junction held 19 bases outside the gene matches. CDR3 length: 19 residues. CDR3 amino acids: CASSPSTSGSSGRSYEQYF. The CDR3 bases are TGTGCCAGCAGCCCGTCGACTAGCGGGAGTTCCGGGCGCTCTTACGAGCAGTACTTC.

There are many counts of this clonotype. V usage is TRBV5-1 and J usage is TRBJ2-3; TRBD2 is a possible D gene (6 bases). Germline loops: CDR1 SGHRS, CDR2 YFSETQ. The CDR3 extends over 14 amino acids. V was trimmed by 0 bases and J by 3 bases, leaving 8 bases between them. The CDR3, as DNA: TGCGCCAGCAGCTTGGCCCGGGAGACAGATACGCAGTATTTT. This sequence encodes CASSLARETDTQYF.

The V gene is TRBV30, the J gene TRBJ2-6; D is possibly TRBD1 (5 bases). Germline CDR1 reads GTSNPN; CDR2 reads SVGIG (reference sequence). V shed 2 bases and J shed 5 bases, with 16 bases lying between them. The CDR3 is made up of 16 amino acids. CDR3 nucleotide sequence: TGTGCCTGGAGTCCCGACGACAGTGGTAGGGCCAACGTCCTGACTTTC. Its protein is CAWSPDDSGRANVLTF.

The rearrangement uses TRBV20-1 and TRBJ2-7; 8 positions match TRBD1. The CDR3 length is 13 residues. Germline assignment: CDR1 DFQATT and CDR2 SNEGSKA (reference sequence). V lost 1 base and J lost 3; bases outside the gene matches: 2. CDR3 sequence reads: CSARADRDYEQYF. CDR3 sequence (DNA): TGCAGTGCTAGAGCGGACAGGGACTACGAGCAGTACTTC.

This clonotype has a count of ten or more. CDR3 sequence: CASSRDMNQPQHF. CDR3 DNA sequence: TGTGCCAGCAGTCGGGACATGAATCAGCCCCAGCATTTT. The chain combines TRBV6-4 with TRBJ1-5, with D possibly TRBD1 on 6 matching bases. The V gene's germline CDR1 is MRHNA and CDR2 SNTAGT. The CDR3 extends over 13 amino acids. Trimming stripped 5 bases from V and 4 bases from J, with 9 bases between.

This clonotype has at least ten counts. The V and J genes are TRBV18 and TRBJ1-4; TRBD1 is a possible D gene (5 bases). Germline V gives CDR1 KGHSH, CDR2 LQKENI. The CDR3 runs to 14 residues. Trimming removed 2 bases at V and 5 bases at J, with 9 bases between. CDR3 DNA: TGTGCCAGCTCACCAAGACAGACGAATGAAAAACTGTTTTTT. Protein product: CASSPRQTNEKLFF.

This clonotype occurred a few times. The chain carries TRBV4-3 and TRBJ2-1; 7 nucleotides align to TRBD2. The junction had 2 bases not matched to a gene; V was cut back by 1 base and J by 5 bases. CDR1 and CDR2 from the germline V gene are LGHNA and YSLEER. The CDR3 runs 14 residues. CDR3 sequence: CASSQGLANNEQFF. CDR3 coding DNA: TGCGCCAGCAGCCAAGGACTAGCCAACAATGAGCAGTTCTTC.

Of note for this clonotype: This probably arose from a read error, given a far larger clone one base away. The J gene is TRBJ2-2, the V gene TRBV6-4; the D gene is possibly TRBD1 (6 bases). Germline loops: CDR1 MRHNA, CDR2 SNTAGT. V lost 6 bases and J lost 3, with 14 bases in between. The CDR3 runs 15 residues. The CDR3 DNA reads TGTGCCAGCAGGGGACACGACGTAGACACCGGGGAGCTGTTTTTT. Translating gives CASRGHDVDTGELFF.

This clonotype was found many times. The V call is TRBV6-1, the J call TRBJ2-3, with a tentative D call TRBD1 (6 bases). The CDR3 runs to 15 residues. In germline, CDR1 is MNHNS, CDR2 SASEGT. V lost 8 bases to trimming and J lost 1 base, with 16 bases between them. DNA of the CDR3: TGTGCCAGCTCCAATTGGGGGCGACGCACAGATACGCAGTATTTT. Protein sequence: CASSNWGRRTDTQYF.